This T cell receptor (beta chain) was identified during a study of T cell responses to AZD1222 COVID-19 vaccine. Study background: Second doses that came at about 4 or about 12 weeks were put together. General study findings and limits: The donor group comprised mostly white British people and more females; the analysis possibly underestimated clonal diversity. All repertoire sampling was performed exclusively after the peak T cell response. Nearly half of unique spike-specific TCRs reportedly avoided B.1.351 and B.1.1.7 mutated regions.

A remark on this clone: The antigen is not known.

Clones were sequenced by immunoSEQ multiplex PCR, and TCRdb holds only the in-frame ones, with some missing. The table records fewer than 150,000 clones, about 93% of them present only once. The TCR was taken from an adult in good health. The material was peripheral blood, obtained on day 0 of AZD1222 vaccination.

This chain's CDR3 is CASSVRSWHQPQHF. The CDR3 coding sequence is TGTGCCAGCAGCGTACGGAGCTGGCATCAGCCCCAGCATTTT. The chain couples TRBV3-1 (or the pseudogene TRBV3-2) to TRBJ1-5; D gene uncertain. The length of the CDR3 is 14 residues. The V gene lost 5 bases and the J gene lost 5 bases, with 13 bases spanning the gap. CDR1 is LGHDT and CDR2 is YNNKEL in the germline V gene (reference sequence).